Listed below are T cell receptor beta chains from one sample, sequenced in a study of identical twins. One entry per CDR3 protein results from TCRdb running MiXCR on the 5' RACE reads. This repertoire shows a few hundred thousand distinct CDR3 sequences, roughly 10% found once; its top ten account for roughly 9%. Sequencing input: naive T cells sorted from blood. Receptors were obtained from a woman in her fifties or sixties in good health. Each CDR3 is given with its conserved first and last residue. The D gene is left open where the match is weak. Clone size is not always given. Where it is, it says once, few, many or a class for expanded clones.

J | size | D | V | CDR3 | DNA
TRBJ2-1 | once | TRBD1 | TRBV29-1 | CSVGQGNNEQFF | TGCAGCGTAGGACAGGGGAACAATGAGCAGTTCTTC
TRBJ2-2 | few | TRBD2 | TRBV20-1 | CSASSKRGGEELFF | TGCAGTGCCTCCTCGAAGCGGGGGGGGGAGGAGCTGTTTTTT
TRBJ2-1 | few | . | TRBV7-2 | CASSLAYFSNEQFF | TGTGCCAGCAGCTTAGCCTATTTTAGTAATGAGCAGTTCTTC
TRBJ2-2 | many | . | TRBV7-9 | CASSYGELFF | TGTGCCAGCAGCTACGGGGAGCTGTTTTTT
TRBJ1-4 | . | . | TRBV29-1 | CSFRLRGRNEKLFF | TGCAGTTTCCGCCTGAGGGGGAGAAATGAAAAACTGTTTTTT
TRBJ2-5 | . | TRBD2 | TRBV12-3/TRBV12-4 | CASSFGLAYQETQYF | TGTGCCAGCAGTTTCGGACTAGCGTACCAAGAGACCCAGTACTTC
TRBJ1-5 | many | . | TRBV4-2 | CASSQGLYNQPQHF | TGTGCCAGCAGCCAGGGACTCTACAATCAGCCCCAGCATTTT
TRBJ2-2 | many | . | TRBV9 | CASSVGQANTGELFF | TGTGCCAGCAGCGTAGGCCAGGCGAACACCGGGGAGCTGTTTTTT
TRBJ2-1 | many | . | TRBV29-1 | CSVERGGNEQFF | TGCAGCGTTGAACGGGGTGGCAATGAGCAGTTCTTC
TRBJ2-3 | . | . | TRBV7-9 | CASSILTGATDTQYF | TGTGCCAGCAGCATATTGACAGGAGCCACAGATACGCAGTATTTT
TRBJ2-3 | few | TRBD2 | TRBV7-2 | CASSLSASGPLKDTQYF | TGTGCCAGCAGCTTGTCTGCTAGCGGCCCTTTGAAGGATACGCAGTATTTT
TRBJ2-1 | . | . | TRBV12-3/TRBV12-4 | CASSLGHSGYNEQFF | TGTGCCAGCAGTTTGGGGCACTCCGGGTACAATGAGCAGTTCTTC
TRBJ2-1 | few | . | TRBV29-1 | CSVDVRDTSYNEQFF | TGCAGCGTTGATGTCCGGGACACCTCCTACAATGAGCAGTTCTTC
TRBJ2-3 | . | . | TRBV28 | CASSQRQWADTQYF | TGTGCCAGCAGTCAACGTCAATGGGCGGATACGCAGTATTTT
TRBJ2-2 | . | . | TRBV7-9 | CASSIPGVGELFF | TGTGCCAGCAGCATCCCGGGGGTTGGGGAGCTGTTTTTT
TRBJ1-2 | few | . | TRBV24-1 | CATSGRGRDYGYTF | TGTGCCACCAGTGGTCGAGGGAGGGACTATGGCTACACCTTC
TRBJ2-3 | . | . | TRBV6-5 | CASKSRTDTQYF | TGTGCCAGCAAGAGCCGCACAGATACGCAGTATTTT
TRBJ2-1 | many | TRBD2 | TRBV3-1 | CASSPQPGLEHEQFF | TGTGCCAGCAGCCCGCAGCCGGGACTAGAGCATGAGCAGTTCTTC
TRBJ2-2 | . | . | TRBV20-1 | CSARDLRREVTGELFF | TGCAGTGCTAGAGATCTGAGAAGGGAGGTTACCGGGGAGCTGTTTTTT
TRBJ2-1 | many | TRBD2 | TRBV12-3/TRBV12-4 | CASSLAVGLAGDNEQFF | TGTGCCAGCAGTTTAGCCGTAGGACTAGCGGGAGACAATGAGCAGTTCTTC
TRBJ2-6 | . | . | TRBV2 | CASRAGPFSGANVLTF | TGTGCCAGCAGAGCCGGGCCTTTCTCTGGGGCCAACGTCCTGACTTTC
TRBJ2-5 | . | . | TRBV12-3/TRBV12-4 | CASSLEGEGQDRRTQYF | TGTGCCAGCAGTTTGGAGGGAGAGGGGCAGGATCGACGGACCCAGTACTTC
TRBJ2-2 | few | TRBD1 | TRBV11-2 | CASSFGGWTGDTGELFF | TGTGCCAGCAGCTTTGGAGGGTGGACAGGGGACACCGGGGAGCTGTTTTTT
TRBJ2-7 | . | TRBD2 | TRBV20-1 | CSAPRTSGSKGSSYEQYF | TGCAGTGCTCCCCGGACTAGCGGGAGTAAGGGTAGTTCCTACGAGCAGTACTTC